This T cell receptor (beta chain) was sequenced in a study of T cell responses to AZD1222 COVID-19 vaccine. Study observations and caveats: Samples come after the peak T cell response, not at day 14. Donors were mostly white British, more females; clonal diversity possibly underestimated.

Points on this clone: The antigen is not known.

Method: immunoSEQ multiplex PCR; TCRdb's copy keeps in-frame clones and lacks some. The table has around 100,000 clones, 70% to 90% seen once. Sequenced material: peripheral blood, taken on day 0 of AZD1222 vaccination. The receptor was derived from an adult in good health.

Here the CDR3 reads CASRLAIQGPKDYGYTF. The CDR3 DNA sequence: TGTGCAAGTCGCTTAGCGATCCAGGGACCCAAGGACTATGGCTACACCTTC. The gene calls are TRBV12-2 and TRBJ1-2. TRBV12-2 is tagged as a pseudogene. The CDR3 covers 17 residues.